This T cell receptor beta chain was sequenced during a study of blood T cell repertoires in COVID-19. Per the study methods: For nucleated cells, counts were estimated from reference gene primer amplification. Repertoires were generated with immunoSEQ multiplex PCR, while TCRdb's copy carries only in-frame clones and drops some. D and trimming were read from the DNA, whereas the V and J calls and clone size are those reported in that table. This sample has under 350,000 clones; 70% to 90% occur once, and the top ten carry approximately 4%. This CDR3 is 15 amino acids long. The V end lost 4 bases, the J end lost 2 bases, and 14 bases lay between the germline ends. CDR1 is ENHRY, CDR2 SYGVKD, per germline.

This TCR was recovered from a man between 18 and 35 years old with active or convalescent COVID-19. Material for sequencing was peripheral blood. The V and J genes are TRBV10-3 and TRBJ2-5; tentative D call: TRBD1 (6 bases). CDR3 DNA sequence: TGTGCCATCAGTGTGTCCCAGGGGCCTCAAGAGACCCAGTACTTC. Translation: CAISVSQGPQETQYF.